This T cell receptor (beta chain) was observed in a study of T cells in Graves' hyperthyroidism and ophthalmopathy. Regarding this clonotype: Its cognate antigen is unknown.

Overall study findings and caveats: The majority of expanded thyroid clonotypes above 0.001 also appeared in blood.

It was RNA transcripts that yielded the amplified TCR beta CDR3 regions. The HTBI primer set was used in a first-round RT-PCR of the TCR CDR3. TCRdb analysed the multiplex PCR reads with MiXCR anew, one entry per CDR3 protein. The table shows roughly 290,000 distinct CDR3 sequences, with approximately 14% occurring only once. Germline values: CDR1 SGHRS, CDR2 YFSETQ. This CDR3 is 15 amino acids long. The ends lost 5 bases at V and 8 bases at J; junction bases unmatched: 13. The chain couples TRBV5-1 to TRBJ2-4; 7 positions agree with TRBD1. The TCR was taken from a woman in her forties with Graves' hyperthyroidism. The sequenced material came from blood. As DNA, the CDR3 is TGCGCCAGCAGTAGGGACAGAACTAGTTGGGACATTCAGTACTTC. It yields the protein CASSRDRTSWDIQYF.